This T cell receptor beta chain is from a study of technical replicates of blood from a handful of donors. Measured with immunoSEQ multiplex PCR; TCRdb has only the in-frame clones, and not every one. The sample consists of 50,000 to 55,000 clones, around 84% of them appearing once. The receptor was isolated from a human donor in good health. Some clones in this sample may be carry-over from other donors' samples. The sample comprised PBMCs.

The CDR3 nucleotides are TGTGCCAGCAGTCCCGTTATTGTCGGACAGGGCGAGCAGCCCCAGCATTTT. Residues: CASSPVIVGQGEQPQHF. The rearrangement links TRBV27 to TRBJ1-5, with TRBD1 matching 8 bases. V dropped 5 bases and J dropped 7; count of bases not matched to a gene: 16. Germline V lookup: CDR1 MNHEY, CDR2 SMNVEV (reference sequence). The CDR3 runs 17 residues.